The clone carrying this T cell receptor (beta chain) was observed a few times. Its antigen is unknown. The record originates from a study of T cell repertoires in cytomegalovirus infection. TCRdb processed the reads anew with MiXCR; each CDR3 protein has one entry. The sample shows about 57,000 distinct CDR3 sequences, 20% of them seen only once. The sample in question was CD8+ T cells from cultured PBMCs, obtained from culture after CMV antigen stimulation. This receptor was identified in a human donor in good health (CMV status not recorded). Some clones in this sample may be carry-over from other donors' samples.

CDR3 in amino acids: CASSLRPAYEQYF. The CDR3 DNA reads TGTGCCAGCAGTTTAAGGCCTGCCTACGAGCAGTACTTC. V usage is TRBV27 and J usage is TRBJ2-7; D unresolved. The CDR3 covers 13 residues. V lost 2 bases and J 2 bases, leaving 7 bases between the germline ends. Looked up from germline, CDR1 is MNHEY and CDR2 is SMNVEV (reference sequence).